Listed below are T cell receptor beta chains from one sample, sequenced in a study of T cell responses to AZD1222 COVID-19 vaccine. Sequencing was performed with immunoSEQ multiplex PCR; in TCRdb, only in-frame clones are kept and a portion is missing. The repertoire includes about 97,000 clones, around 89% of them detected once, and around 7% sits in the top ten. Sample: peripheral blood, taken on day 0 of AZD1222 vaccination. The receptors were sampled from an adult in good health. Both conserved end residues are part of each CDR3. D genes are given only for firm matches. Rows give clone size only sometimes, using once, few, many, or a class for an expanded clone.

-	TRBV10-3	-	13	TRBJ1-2	TGTGCCATCGCGGTAGGGTCGGGCTATGGCTACACCTTC	CAIAVGSGYGYTF
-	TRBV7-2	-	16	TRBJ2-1	TGTGCCAGCAGCTTACGCGGACAAGAAAATTTCGATGAGCAGTTCTTC	CASSLRGQENFDEQFF
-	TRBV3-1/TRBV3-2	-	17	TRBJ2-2	TGTGCCAGCAGCCAAGGGGGGCCTCCTACTAATACCGGGGAGCTGTTTTTT	CASSQGGPPTNTGELFF
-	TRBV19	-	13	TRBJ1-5	TGTGCCAGTAAGAAGGGGCGCAATCAGCCCCAGCATTTT	CASKKGRNQPQHF
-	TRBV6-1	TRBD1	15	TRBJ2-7	TGTGCCAGCAGTGAAGGGACAGGGGGCGGGTACGAGCAGTACTTC	CASSEGTGGGYEQYF
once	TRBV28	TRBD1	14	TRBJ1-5	TGTGCCAGCAGCCTGACAGGGGGCGTTCAGCCCCAGCATTTT	CASSLTGGVQPQHF
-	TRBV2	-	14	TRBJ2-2	TGTGCCAGCAGACGACCCGCCGTTTCGGGGGAGCTGTTTTTT	CASRRPAVSGELFF
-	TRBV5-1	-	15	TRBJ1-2	TGCGCCAGCAGCTTGGGACAGACGTTTAACTATGGCTACACCTTC	CASSLGQTFNYGYTF
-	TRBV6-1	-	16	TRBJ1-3	TGTGCCAGCAGTGAACAAGCCCCTGGTTATGGAAACACCATATATTTT	CASSEQAPGYGNTIYF
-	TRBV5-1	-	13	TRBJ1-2	TGCGCCAGCAGCCCGTCAGGGGCGTATGGCTACACCTTC	CASSPSGAYGYTF
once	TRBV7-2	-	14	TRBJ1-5	TGTGCCAGCAGCGCACAGGGTGGCAATCAGCCCCAGCATTTT	CASSAQGGNQPQHF
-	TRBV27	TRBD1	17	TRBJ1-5	TGTGCCAGCAGTTTCCATAGGGGGCCCGGTAGCAATCAGCCCCAGCATTTT	CASSFHRGPGSNQPQHF
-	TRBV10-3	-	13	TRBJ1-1	TGTGCCATCAGTGAGGGTCGGAGCGCTGAAGCTTTCTTT	CAISEGRSAEAFF
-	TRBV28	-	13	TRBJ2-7	TGTGCCAGCAGTGCGCAAAGCTCCTACGAGCAGTACTTC	CASSAQSSYEQYF
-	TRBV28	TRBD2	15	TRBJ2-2	TGTGCCAGCAGTCCTAGCGGGAGTTCGGCCGGGGAGCTGTTTTTT	CASSPSGSSAGELFF
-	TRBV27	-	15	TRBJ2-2	TGTGCCAGCAGTTTATGGACAGCGAACACCGGGGAGCTGTTTTTT	CASSLWTANTGELFF
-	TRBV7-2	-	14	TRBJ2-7	TGTGCCAGCAGCGGCCAGGACGGTCCCTACGAGCAGTACTTC	CASSGQDGPYEQYF
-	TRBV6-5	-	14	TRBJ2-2	TGTGCCAGCAGTTACTCGGGCCAGACCGGGGAGCTGTTTTTT	CASSYSGQTGELFF
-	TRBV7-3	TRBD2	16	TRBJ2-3	TGTGCCAGCAGCTTAAGGAGCGGGGCGCGCACAGATACGCAGTATTTT	CASSLRSGARTDTQYF
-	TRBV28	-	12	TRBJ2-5	TGTGCCAGCAGTTTATCTCAAGAGACCCAGTACTTC	CASSLSQETQYF
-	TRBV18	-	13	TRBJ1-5	TGTGCCAGCTCACCTTCGGGGAATCAGCCCCAGCATTTT	CASSPSGNQPQHF
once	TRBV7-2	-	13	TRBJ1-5	TGTGCCAGCAGCCCCCTCTTGGGGCAGCCCCAGCATTTT	CASSPLLGQPQHF
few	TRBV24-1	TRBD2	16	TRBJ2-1	TGTGCCACCAGTGACCCGGGACTAGCGGGAGGTAATGAGCAGTTCTTC	CATSDPGLAGGNEQFF
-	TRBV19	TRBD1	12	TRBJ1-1	TGTGCCAGTAGTGGGGACAGGCCTGAAGCTTTCTTT	CASSGDRPEAFF
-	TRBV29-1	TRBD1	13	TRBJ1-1	TGCAGCGCCCGCGACAGGGCTGAGGCTGAAGCTTTCTTT	CSARDRAEAEAFF
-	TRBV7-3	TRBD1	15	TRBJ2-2	TGTGCCAGCAGCTCAGGACAGGGGGCAACCGGGGAGCTGTTTTTT	CASSSGQGATGELFF